Presented here are 21 T cell receptor beta chains from one specimen sequenced in a study of OX40 agonist ivuxolimab in advanced cancers. TCRdb keeps only in-frame clones here, not all; method: immunoSEQ multiplex PCR. The top ten hold around 0.76% of the sample, which has approximately 94,000 clones, around 90% seen once. The specimen comprised CD4+ or CD8+ T cells sorted from blood, sampled in a trial of the OX40 agonist ivuxolimab. These receptors came from an adult with an advanced solid tumor such as melanoma, head and neck, liver or kidney cancer.

This chain joins TRBV19 and TRBJ1-2; possibly TRBD1 for D (6 bases). The V end was cut by 1 base, the J end by 8 bases, with 17 bases between. This CDR3 has 15 residues. Germline V CDR1 and CDR2: LNHDA, SQIVND (reference sequence). The CDR3 spells CASSIVGTTTGGYTF. The DNA of the CDR3 is TGTGCCAGTAGTATAGTTGGGACAACGACGGGCGGCTACACCTTC.

The chain has TRBV5-1 and TRBJ2-2, with unresolved D. Germline CDR1 and CDR2: SGHRS and YFSETQ. The CDR3 runs 15 residues. Trimming pared 4 bases from V and 3 bases from J, leaving 13 bases between. CDR3 DNA sequence: TGCGCCAGCAGCCCCGGGCTTCCAGACACCGGGGAGCTGTTTTTT. This encodes CASSPGLPDTGELFF.

The rearrangement links TRBV11-1 to TRBJ1-1; D uncertain. V was clipped by 5 bases and J by 0 bases, with 7 bases between them. The germline V gene encodes CDR1 SGHAT and CDR2 FQDESV (reference sequence). This CDR3 region has 13 residues. The CDR3 DNA reads as TGTGCCAGCAGCCTCGAATTGAACACTGAAGCTTTCTTT. The encoded protein is CASSLELNTEAFF.

The chain uses TRBV6-5 and TRBJ2-3; TRBD1 or TRBD2 may be the D gene (5 bases each). Germline V gene data show CDR1 as MNHEY and CDR2 as SVGAGI. Trimming left V 5 bases short and J 2 bases short, with 14 bases between. The CDR3 spans 15 residues. CDR3 in amino acids: CASSREGLVTDTQYF. The DNA for the CDR3 is TGTGCCAGCAGTCGAGAGGGGTTGGTCACAGATACGCAGTATTTT.

The V gene is TRBV4-3, the J gene TRBJ2-5; 7 nucleotides line up with TRBD2. V was pared by 3 bases and J by 5 bases, with 15 bases of the junction left unmatched. CDR1 and CDR2 from the germline V gene are LGHNA and YSLEER. This CDR3 has 17 residues. The DNA of the CDR3 is TGCGCCAGCAGCCACGGACGGGGGGTCTATCCCGGGGAGACCCAGTACTTC. This codes for CASSHGRGVYPGETQYF.

In this sample, this clone turned up a few times. This chain joins TRBV14 and TRBJ2-1; D gene uncertain. Looked up from germline, CDR1 is SGHDN and CDR2 is FVKESK. Trimming pared 1 base from V and 4 bases from J, leaving 11 bases between. This CDR3 comprises 15 residues. The CDR3 sequence: CASSQGKGRYNEQFF. The CDR3 nucleotides are TGTGCCAGCAGCCAAGGGAAGGGAAGGTACAATGAGCAGTTCTTC.

The chain is built from TRBV4-1 and TRBJ2-7; D is ambiguous. The CDR3 extends over 12 amino acids. Trimming stripped 1 base from V and 3 bases from J, with 4 bases between. CDR1 and CDR2 (germline): MGHRA, YSYEKL. The CDR3 DNA reads as TGCGCCAGCAGCCAAGTCTTCTACGAGCAGTACTTC. This encodes CASSQVFYEQYF.

In its sample, this clone was seen a few times. The chain employs TRBV9 and TRBJ1-1; D remains unclear. The V end was cut by 0 bases, the J end by 2 bases, with 11 bases between. There are 15 residues in the CDR3. Germline values: CDR1 SGDLS, CDR2 YYNGEE. The CDR3 bases are TGTGCCAGCAGCGTAGAGGCCCGGGGAAACACTGAAGCTTTCTTT. Encoded protein: CASSVEARGNTEAFF.

The CDR3 region is CASRPRPRGATGELFF. In DNA form, the CDR3 reads TGTGCCAGCAGGCCCAGGCCGAGGGGGGCCACCGGGGAGCTGTTTTTT. The V gene is TRBV27, the J gene TRBJ2-2; D possibly uses TRBD1 or TRBD2 (6 bases each). The V gene's germline CDR1 is MNHEY and CDR2 SMNVEV (reference sequence). Trimming pared 6 bases from V and 4 bases from J, leaving 18 bases between. This CDR3 comprises 16 residues.

The rearrangement links TRBV4-2 to TRBJ1-3; TRBD1 is a possible D gene (6 bases). Germline lookup yields CDR1 LGHNA and CDR2 YNFKEQ. Deletions cut 11 bases from V and 7 bases from J, with 24 bases between. The CDR3 loop spans 15 amino acids. CDR3 amino acids: CASAEQGTIRNTIYF. CDR3 DNA sequence: TGTGCCTCAGCTGAACAGGGCACGATTAGGAACACCATATATTTT.

The chain combines TRBV19 with TRBJ2-1, with D perhaps matching TRBD2 (5 bases). Trimming removed 3 bases from V and 0 bases from J, with 12 bases in between. The CDR3 is made up of 16 amino acids. Per germline, CDR1 LNHDA and CDR2 SQIVND (reference sequence). This chain's CDR3 is CASSMYSVSSYNEQFF. As DNA, the CDR3 is TGTGCCAGTAGTATGTATAGCGTAAGCTCCTACAATGAGCAGTTCTTC.

This CDR3 reads CASSYYGQGNYGYTF. The CDR3 DNA reads TGTGCCAGCAGTTATTACGGACAGGGGAACTATGGCTACACCTTC. The chain employs TRBV6-5 and TRBJ1-2; TRBD1 matches 9 bases. J was trimmed by 2 bases and V by 3 bases; bases with no gene match: 4. CDR1 and CDR2 from the germline V gene are MNHEY and SVGAGI. The CDR3 contains 15 residues.

The chain combines TRBV6-5 with TRBJ1-2, with D maybe TRBD1 (6 bases). The germline V and J ends were trimmed by 7 bases and 8 bases, with 14 bases remaining between them. There are 12 residues in the CDR3. CDR1 MNHEY and CDR2 SVGAGI come from the germline V gene. CDR3: CASTGDLRGYTF. CDR3 coding DNA: TGTGCCAGCACAGGGGATTTGAGGGGCTACACCTTC.

The V and J genes are TRBV7-2 and TRBJ1-2; 7 bases align to TRBD1. The V gene end was trimmed by 0 bases and the J gene end by 2 bases; junction bases not matched to a gene: 6. The CDR3 is 16 residues long. Per germline, CDR1 SGHTA and CDR2 FQGNSA. Here the CDR3 DNA reads TGTGCCAGCAGCTTAGCCGGGACAGCCGTCAACTATGGCTACACCTTC. It encodes CASSLAGTAVNYGYTF.

This chain uses TRBV7-3 with TRBJ2-4, with 7 nucleotides matching TRBD1. The CDR3 length is 15 residues. V was clipped by 4 bases and J by 9 bases; unmatched bases: 12. The germline V gene encodes CDR1 SGHTA and CDR2 FQGTGA. The CDR3 nucleotides are TGTGCCAGCAGCTCGCCCCCGACAGGGCTTGGCATTCAGTACTTC. Amino acid sequence: CASSSPPTGLGIQYF.

The V gene is TRBV7-8, the J gene TRBJ2-1, with 12 positions matching TRBD2. CDR3 length equals 15 residues. Germline trimming cut 5 bases from V and 15 bases from J; bases unmatched to any gene: 14. The germline V gene encodes CDR1 SGHVS and CDR2 FQNEAQ. The CDR3 nucleotides read TGTGCCAGCAGCCCCCGCTGGACTAGCGGGGAATGGCGGTTCTTC. Its translation: CASSPRWTSGEWRFF.

The chain links TRBV9 to TRBJ2-3, with D possibly being TRBD2 (6 bases). The germline V and J ends were trimmed by 0 bases and 1 base, with 12 bases remaining between them. The CDR3 covers 16 residues. The V gene's germline CDR1 is SGDLS and CDR2 YYNGEE. CDR3 in amino acids: CASSVAYGTGTDTQYF. CDR3 nucleotide sequence: TGTGCCAGCAGCGTAGCGTATGGGACTGGCACAGATACGCAGTATTTT.

V usage is TRBV7-3 and J usage is TRBJ1-1; 7 bases are shared with TRBD1. This CDR3 has 14 residues. CDR1 and CDR2 from the germline V gene are SGHTA and FQGTGA. V shed 5 bases and J 3 bases; nucleotides not matched to a gene: 6. CDR3 protein: CASSLDRVDTEAFF. CDR3 bases: TGTGCCAGCAGCCTCGACAGGGTAGACACTGAAGCTTTCTTT.

This CDR3 is CASSQDRGETQYF. The CDR3 DNA reads as TGTGCCAGCAGCCAAGATCGGGGGGAGACCCAGTACTTC. The chain links TRBV4-2 to TRBJ2-5; a possible D gene is TRBD2 (6 bases). Trimming took off 0 bases at V and 5 bases at J, with 7 bases between the two ends. Germline CDR1 LGHNA, CDR2 YNFKEQ. This CDR3 region has 13 residues.

The gene calls are TRBV29-1 and TRBJ2-3; TRBD1 aligns across 8 bases. The CDR3 covers 12 residues. Germline CDR1 is SQVTM and CDR2 is ANQGSEA. The V and J ends lost 7 bases and 4 bases, in that order; junction bases with no gene match: 4. CDR3 region: CSGGQGADTQYF. CDR3 sequence (DNA): TGCAGCGGAGGACAGGGTGCAGATACGCAGTATTTT.

The chain couples TRBV11-2 to TRBJ2-7, with D perhaps TRBD2 (5 bases). Trimming shortened V by 5 bases and J by 2 bases, and 10 bases separated the two germline ends. The germline V gene has CDR1 SGHAT and CDR2 FQNNGV. The CDR3 consists of 13 residues. For the CDR3, the DNA is TGTGCCAGCAGCCCGAGAGCGGCCTACGAGCAGTACTTC. Translated: CASSPRAAYEQYF. Together with reference TRBV11-2 and TRBJ2-7, the CDR3 gives the full variable domain: EAGVAQSPRYKIIEKRQSVAFWCNPISGHATLYWYQQILGQGPKLLIQFQNNGVVDDSQLPKDRFSAERLKGVDSTLKIQPAKLEDSAVYLCASSPRAAYEQYFGPGTRLTVT.